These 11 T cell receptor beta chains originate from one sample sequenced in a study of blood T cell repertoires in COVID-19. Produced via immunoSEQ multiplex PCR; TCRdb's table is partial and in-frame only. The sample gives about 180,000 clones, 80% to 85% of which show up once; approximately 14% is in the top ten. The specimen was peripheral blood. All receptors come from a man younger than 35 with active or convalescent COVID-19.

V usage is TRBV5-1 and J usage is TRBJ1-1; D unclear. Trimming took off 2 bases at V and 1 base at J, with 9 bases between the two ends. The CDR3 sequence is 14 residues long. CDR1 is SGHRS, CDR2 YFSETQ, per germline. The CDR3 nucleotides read TGCGCCAGCAGCTTCGCAGGCCGGAACACTGAAGCTTTCTTT. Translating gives CASSFAGRNTEAFF.

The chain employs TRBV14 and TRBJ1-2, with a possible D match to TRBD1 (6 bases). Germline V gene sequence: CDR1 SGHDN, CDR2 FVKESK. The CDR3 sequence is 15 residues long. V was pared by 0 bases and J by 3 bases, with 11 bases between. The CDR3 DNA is TGTGCCAGCAGCCAAGAAAAGTGGACAGACTATGGCTACACCTTC. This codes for CASSQEKWTDYGYTF.

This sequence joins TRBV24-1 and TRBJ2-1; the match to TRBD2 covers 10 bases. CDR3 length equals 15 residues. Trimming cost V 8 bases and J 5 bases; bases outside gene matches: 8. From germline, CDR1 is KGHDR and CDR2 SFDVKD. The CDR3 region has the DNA TGTGCCACCAATGAAAATGGACTAGCGGACAATGAGCAGTTCTTC. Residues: CATNENGLADNEQFF.

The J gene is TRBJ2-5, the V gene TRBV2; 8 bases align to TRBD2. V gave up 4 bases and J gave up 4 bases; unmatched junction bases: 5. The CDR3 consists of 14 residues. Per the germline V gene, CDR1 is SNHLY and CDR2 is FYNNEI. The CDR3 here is CASSGQAGVETQYF. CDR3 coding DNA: TGTGCCAGCAGTGGGCAAGCGGGAGTAGAGACCCAGTACTTC.

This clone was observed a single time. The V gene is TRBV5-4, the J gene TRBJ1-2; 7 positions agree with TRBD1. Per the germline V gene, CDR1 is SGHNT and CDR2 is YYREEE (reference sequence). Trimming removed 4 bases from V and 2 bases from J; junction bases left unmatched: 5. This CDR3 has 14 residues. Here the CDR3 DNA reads TGTGCCAGCAGCCTGACAGGGACGAACTATGGCTACACCTTC. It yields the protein CASSLTGTNYGYTF.

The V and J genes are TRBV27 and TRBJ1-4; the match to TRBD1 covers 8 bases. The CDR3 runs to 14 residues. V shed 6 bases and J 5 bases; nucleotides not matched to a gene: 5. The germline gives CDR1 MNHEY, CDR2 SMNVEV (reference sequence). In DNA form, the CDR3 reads TGTGCCAGCAGCCGACAGGGGAGGAATGAAAAACTGTTTTTT. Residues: CASSRQGRNEKLFF.

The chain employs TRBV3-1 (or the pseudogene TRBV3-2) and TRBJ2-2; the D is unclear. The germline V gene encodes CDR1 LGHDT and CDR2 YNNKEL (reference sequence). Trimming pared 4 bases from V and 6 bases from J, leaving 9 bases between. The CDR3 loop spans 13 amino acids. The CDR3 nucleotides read TGTGCCAGCAGCCCCCTCCGGGCCGGGGAGCTGTTTTTT. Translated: CASSPLRAGELFF.

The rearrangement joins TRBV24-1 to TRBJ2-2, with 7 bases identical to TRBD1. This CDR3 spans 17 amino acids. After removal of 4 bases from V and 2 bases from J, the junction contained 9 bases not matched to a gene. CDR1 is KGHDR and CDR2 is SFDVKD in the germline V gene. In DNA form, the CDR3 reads TGTGCCACCAGTGAGCCGACAGGGACGGGAAACACCGGGGAGCTGTTTTTT. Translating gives CATSEPTGTGNTGELFF.

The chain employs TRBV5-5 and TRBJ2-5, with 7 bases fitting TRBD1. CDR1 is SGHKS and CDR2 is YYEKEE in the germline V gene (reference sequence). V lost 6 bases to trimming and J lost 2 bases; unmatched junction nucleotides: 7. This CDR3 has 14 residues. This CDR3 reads CASNTGQQQETQYF. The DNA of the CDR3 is TGTGCCAGCAACACGGGACAGCAACAAGAGACCCAGTACTTC.

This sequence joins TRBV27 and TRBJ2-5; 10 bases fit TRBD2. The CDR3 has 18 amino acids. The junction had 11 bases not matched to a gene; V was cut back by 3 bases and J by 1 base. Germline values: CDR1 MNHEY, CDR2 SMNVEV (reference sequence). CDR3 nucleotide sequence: TGTGCCAGCAGTTTTTCAGCGGGAGGGCGCCATTCCCAAGAGACCCAGTACTTC. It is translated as CASSFSAGGRHSQETQYF.

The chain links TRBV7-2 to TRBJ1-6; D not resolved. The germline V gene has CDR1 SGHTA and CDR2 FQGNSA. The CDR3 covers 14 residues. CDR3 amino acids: CAEWVSSYNSPLHF. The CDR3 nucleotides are TGTGCGGAGTGGGTGAGCTCCTATAATTCACCCCTCCACTTT.